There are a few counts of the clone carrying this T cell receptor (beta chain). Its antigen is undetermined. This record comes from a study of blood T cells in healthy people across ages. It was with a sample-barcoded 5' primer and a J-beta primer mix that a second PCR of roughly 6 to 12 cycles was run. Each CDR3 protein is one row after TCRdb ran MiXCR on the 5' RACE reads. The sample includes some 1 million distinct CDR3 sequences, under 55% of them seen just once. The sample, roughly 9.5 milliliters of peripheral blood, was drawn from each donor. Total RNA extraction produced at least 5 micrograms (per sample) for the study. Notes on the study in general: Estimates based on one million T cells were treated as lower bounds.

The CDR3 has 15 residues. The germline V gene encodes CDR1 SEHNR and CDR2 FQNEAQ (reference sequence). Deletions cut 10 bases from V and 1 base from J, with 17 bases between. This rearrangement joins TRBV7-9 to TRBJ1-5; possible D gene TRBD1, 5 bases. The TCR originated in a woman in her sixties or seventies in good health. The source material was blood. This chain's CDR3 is CAIQLGSGSNQPQHF. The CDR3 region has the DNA TGTGCCATTCAGCTTGGGTCAGGGAGCAATCAGCCCCAGCATTTT.